These 13 T cell receptor beta chains were all obtained from the same sample, sequenced in a study of OX40 agonist ivuxolimab in advanced cancers. Assay used: immunoSEQ multiplex PCR; TCRdb lists only in-frame clones, some missing. Among about 70,000 clones listed, almost 85% were seen once. Sequenced material: CD4+ or CD8+ T cells sorted from blood, taken in a trial of the OX40 agonist ivuxolimab. These receptors were taken from an adult with an advanced solid tumor such as melanoma, head and neck, liver or kidney cancer.

The V and J genes are TRBV7-2 and TRBJ1-3; D unresolved. Looked up from germline, CDR1 is SGHTA and CDR2 is FQGNSA. With 6 bases removed from V and 0 bases from J, the gap between germline ends came to 15 bases. The CDR3 runs to 16 residues. CDR3 in DNA: TGTGCCAGCAGTTATCTAAACCTCTTCTCTGGAAACACCATATATTTT. Translated, it gives CASSYLNLFSGNTIYF.

This clone occurred a few times. The chain has TRBV7-3 and TRBJ1-2; perhaps TRBD1 as D (5 bases). The germline V gene has CDR1 SGHTA and CDR2 FQGTGA. V gave up 5 bases and J gave up 3 bases, with 10 bases separating them. CDR3 length: 13 amino acids. CDR3 sequence (DNA): TGTGCCAGCAGCCCGGGGGGACACTATGGCTACACCTTC. This sequence encodes CASSPGGHYGYTF.

The chain joins TRBV9 to TRBJ2-7; no definite D call. The CDR3 covers 13 residues. The ends were cut back, 0 bases at V and 3 bases at J, with 7 bases in the middle. Germline values: CDR1 SGDLS, CDR2 YYNGEE. CDR3 in amino acids: CASSVDPGYEQYF. DNA of the CDR3: TGTGCCAGCAGCGTAGATCCTGGCTACGAGCAGTACTTC.

The chain combines TRBV9 with TRBJ1-1; possibly TRBD1 for D (5 bases). The germline V and J ends were trimmed by 2 bases and 2 bases, with 10 bases remaining between them. This CDR3 has 14 residues. Looked up from germline, CDR1 is SGDLS and CDR2 is YYNGEE. CDR3 protein: CASSVDQGNTEAFF. The CDR3, as DNA: TGTGCCAGCAGCGTTGACCAGGGCAACACTGAAGCTTTCTTT.

The CDR3: CASSLTGEAFF. CDR3 DNA sequence: TGTGCCAGCAGCTTAACGGGCGAAGCTTTCTTT. The rearrangement links TRBV7-9 to TRBJ1-1, with no clear D. The V end lost 2 bases, the J end lost 8 bases, and 6 bases lay between the germline ends. Germline loops: CDR1 SEHNR, CDR2 FQNEAQ (reference sequence). The CDR3 consists of 11 residues.

The chain is built from TRBV7-6 and TRBJ1-1; D is unclear. Trimming left V 1 base short and J 4 bases short, with 10 bases between. Germline V CDR1 and CDR2: SGHVS, FNYEAQ. This CDR3 is built from 14 residues. This CDR3 reads CASSLVGRSTEAFF. In DNA form, the CDR3 reads TGTGCCAGCAGCTTAGTGGGGAGGAGCACTGAAGCTTTCTTT.

V and J are TRBV9 and TRBJ2-7; 10 bases line up with TRBD1. The CDR3 has 14 residues. V was pared by 4 bases and J by 2 bases, with 3 bases of the junction left unmatched. Germline loops: CDR1 SGDLS, CDR2 YYNGEE. The CDR3 sequence: CASSKGQGAYEQYF. CDR3 bases: TGTGCCAGCAGCAAAGGACAGGGGGCCTACGAGCAGTACTTC.

In its sample, this clone was seen a few times. The chain employs TRBV10-3 and TRBJ1-6; 7 nucleotides align to TRBD1. CDR1 is ENHRY, CDR2 SYGVKD, per germline. V dropped 6 bases and J dropped 6; count of bases not matched to a gene: 5. The CDR3 totals 14 residues. The CDR3 reads CAISPTGPNSPLHF. CDR3 DNA sequence: TGTGCCATCAGCCCGACAGGGCCTAATTCACCCCTCCACTTT.

V and J are TRBV7-9 and TRBJ2-5; no definite D call. CDR3 length equals 14 residues. Germline V gene sequence: CDR1 SEHNR, CDR2 FQNEAQ (reference sequence). V lost 1 base and J 1 base, leaving 7 bases between the germline ends. CDR3 in amino acids: CASSLVGSQETQYF. CDR3 bases: TGTGCCAGCAGCTTAGTGGGCAGCCAAGAGACCCAGTACTTC.

This chain links TRBV29-1 with TRBJ1-1, with D unclear. The V and J ends lost 0 bases and 1 base respectively, with 6 bases between them. Germline CDR1 SQVTM, CDR2 ANQGSEA. The CDR3 has 13 residues. Here the CDR3 reads CSVEDQRNTEAFF. The CDR3 DNA follows: TGCAGCGTTGAAGATCAGAGGAACACTGAAGCTTTCTTT.

CDR3 loop: CASFNYGPDNEQFF. The CDR3 DNA sequence: TGTGCCAGTTTCAACTATGGACCGGACAATGAGCAGTTCTTC. The V call is TRBV7-9, the J call TRBJ2-1; D is undetermined. V was cut by 9 bases and J by 5 bases, with 17 bases left in between. Germline V CDR1 and CDR2: SEHNR, FQNEAQ (reference sequence). The CDR3 covers 14 residues.

V is TRBV28 and J is TRBJ2-1; D perhaps matches TRBD1 (5 bases). V was cut by 4 bases and J by 7 bases, with 14 bases left in between. The CDR3 loop spans 14 amino acids. CDR1 is MDHEN, CDR2 SYDVKM, per germline. DNA of the CDR3: TGTGCCAGCAGTTCTAGGAATCAGGGAAATGAGCAGTTCTTC. Its protein is CASSSRNQGNEQFF.

The chain joins TRBV28 to TRBJ1-1, with a possible D match to TRBD1 (5 bases). The V gene's germline CDR1 is MDHEN and CDR2 SYDVKM. V was trimmed by 6 bases and J by 3 bases, leaving 20 bases between them. The CDR3 consists of 16 residues. CDR3 nucleotide sequence: TGTGCCAGCAGGCCGGGACTCAATCGCTGGGACACTGAAGCTTTCTTT. Translated, it gives CASRPGLNRWDTEAFF.